Shown below are 16 T cell receptor beta chains from a single sample sequenced in a study of T cells in localized non-small cell lung cancer. Data came from immunoSEQ multiplex PCR; TCRdb stores just in-frame clones and leaves some out. The sample shows 1,800 or so clones, 25% to 30% of them seen only once. The sequencing used normal lung tissue next to the tumor, collected before any cancer treatment. The receptors stem from a male donor aged 60 or over with stage II squamous cell lung carcinoma.

This clone is termed medium-sized (0.01 to 0.1%). The J gene is TRBJ2-5, the V gene TRBV10-1, with a possible D match to TRBD2 (7 bases). The germline V gene has CDR1 WNHNN and CDR2 SYGVQD (reference sequence). The germline V and J ends were trimmed by 8 bases and 4 bases, with 17 bases remaining between them. There are 14 residues in the CDR3. The DNA of the CDR3 is TGCGCCAGCTTAGGGGGGGGGCCGGGAGAGACCCAGTACTTC. Its protein product is CASLGGGPGETQYF.

This clone was detected only a few times. The CDR3 DNA sequence: TGCGCCAGCAGCCGTATGGGGGGAGGGGCGAACACTGAAGCTTTCTTT. It codes for CASSRMGGGANTEAFF. The chain couples TRBV4-1 to TRBJ1-1; D might be TRBD1 (5 bases). The germline CDR1 and CDR2 sequences are MGHRA and YSYEKL. CDR3 length: 16 amino acids. V dropped 4 bases and J dropped 1 base, with 16 bases sitting between them.

The chain is built from TRBV10-3 and TRBJ2-7; 8 nucleotides align to TRBD1. The CDR3 is made up of 15 amino acids. Trimming at V came to 10 bases and at J to 3 bases, leaving 14 bases not matched to a gene. Germline V lookup: CDR1 ENHRY, CDR2 SYGVKD. CDR3 in amino acids: CASRMSTGVLYEQYF. As DNA, the CDR3 is TGTGCCAGCCGTATGTCGACAGGGGTCCTCTACGAGCAGTACTTC.

The V and J genes are TRBV23-1 and TRBJ2-7; the D gene is possibly TRBD1 (6 bases). TRBV23-1 is assigned to the ORF class and has an uncertain function. This CDR3 is 13 amino acids long. Trimming took 6 bases from V and 3 from J, leaving 12 bases between them. The chain's CDR3 is CASSSETGYEQYF. The CDR3 nucleotides are TGCGCCAGCAGCTCGGAGACAGGCTACGAGCAGTACTTC.

This rearrangement joins TRBV6-8 to TRBJ2-1; 8 bases are a match to TRBD1. V was clipped by 5 bases and J by 7 bases; unmatched bases: 13. CDR1 and CDR2 from the germline V gene are MNHGY and SAAAGT. The CDR3 spans 16 residues. CDR3 in amino acids: CASSHSRRQGLNEQFF. CDR3 nucleotide sequence: TGTGCCAGCAGTCACAGCCGGAGACAGGGGTTGAATGAGCAGTTCTTC.

The chain recombines TRBV5-1 with TRBJ2-3; 8 bases line up with TRBD2. Germline CDR1 is SGHRS and CDR2 is YFSETQ. CDR3 length: 16 amino acids. Trimming took 0 bases from V and 2 from J; bases not matched to a gene: 5. Written as DNA, the CDR3 is TGCGCCAGCAGCTTGGTCGGCGGGGGGAACACAGATACGCAGTATTTT. Translating it yields CASSLVGGGNTDTQYF.

This clone showed up just a few times. This chain uses TRBV11-3 with TRBJ1-4; 9 bases map to TRBD1. The CDR3 is made up of 17 amino acids. The trim removed 5 bases at V and 4 bases at J, leaving 11 bases unmatched. Per germline, CDR1 SGHNT and CDR2 YENEEA. The CDR3 spells CASSQTGTGLGNEKLFF. For the CDR3, the DNA is TGTGCCAGCAGCCAAACGGGGACAGGGCTTGGTAATGAAAAACTGTTTTTT.

The V gene is TRBV19, the J gene TRBJ1-2; 7 positions agree with TRBD1. This CDR3 has 15 residues. Germline CDR1 reads LNHDA; CDR2 reads SQIVND (reference sequence). V lost 6 bases and J lost 0; bases outside the gene matches: 7. The CDR3 protein is CASRVGQYPNYGYTF. CDR3 nucleotide sequence: TGTGCCAGTAGGGTGGGACAGTACCCTAACTATGGCTACACCTTC.

CDR3 nucleotide sequence: TGTGCCAGTAGCCCCGGGCGGGGGGCTTTCTCTGGGGCCAACGTCCTGACTTTC. It codes for CASSPGRGAFSGANVLTF. The V gene is TRBV19, the J gene TRBJ2-6; 8 bases agree with TRBD2. J gave up 0 bases and V 6 bases, and 10 bases lay outside the gene matches. The germline V gene has CDR1 LNHDA and CDR2 SQIVND (reference sequence). The CDR3 sequence is 18 residues long.

V gene TRBV10-2 combines with J gene TRBJ2-3, with a possible D match to TRBD2 (7 bases). Trimming pared 3 bases from V and 2 bases from J, leaving 12 bases between. Germline lookup yields CDR1 WSHSY and CDR2 SAAADI. The CDR3 spans 15 residues. CDR3 sequence reads: CASSDTGGATDTQYF. As DNA, the CDR3 is TGCGCCAGCAGTGATACGGGGGGCGCCACAGATACGCAGTATTTT.

The rearrangement links TRBV2 to TRBJ1-2, with no clear D. Trimming removed 6 bases from V and 2 bases from J, with 7 bases in between. This CDR3 has 12 residues. Germline-derived CDR1 and CDR2 are SNHLY and FYNNEI. In DNA form, the CDR3 reads TGTGCCAGCAGCTCCGAGAACTATGGCTACACCTTC. Translating it yields CASSSENYGYTF.

On this clone: Germline is not matched at one junction end, which may reflect a read error. The chain joins TRBV15 to TRBJ2-3, with D maybe TRBD1 (5 bases). The CDR3 covers 16 residues. Germline V gene sequence: CDR1 LNHNV, CDR2 YYDKDF (reference sequence). In nucleotides, the CDR3 is TGTGCCAGCAGCTTACAGGACGGCCAGAGGACAGATACGCAGTATTTT. Translating gives CASSLQDGQRTDTQYF.

This clone has just a few counts. Germline is not matched at one junction end, which may reflect a read error. Some base could not be read or is ambiguous, and its residue is marked X. The chain links TRBV19 to TRBJ1-6; D might be TRBD1 (5 bases). The length of the CDR3 is 13 residues. Germline V CDR1 and CDR2: LNHDA, SQIVND (reference sequence). CDR3 nucleotide sequence: TGTGCCAGCAGGACAACCAGCGATTCACCCCTYCACTTT. Protein: CASRTTSDSPXHF. The whole CDR3 protein is CASRTTSDSPLHF.

This clone was detected a few times. This chain links TRBV19 with TRBJ2-7, with D hard to call. The CDR3 has 14 amino acids. V was trimmed by 1 base and J by 3 bases, leaving 10 bases between them. Per the germline V gene, CDR1 is LNHDA and CDR2 is SQIVND (reference sequence). The CDR3: CASSIGTADYEQYF. The CDR3, as DNA: TGTGCCAGTAGTATAGGGACGGCGGACTACGAGCAGTACTTC.

This clone ranks as medium-sized. Here the CDR3 reads CASIPWGGLVGYTF. For the CDR3, the DNA is TGTGCCAGCATCCCCTGGGGGGGGCTTGTTGGCTACACCTTC. V and J are TRBV11-3 and TRBJ1-2; D may be TRBD1 (6 bases). This CDR3 is 14 amino acids long. The germline V gene has CDR1 SGHNT and CDR2 YENEEA. The germline V and J ends were trimmed by 7 bases and 7 bases, with 19 bases remaining between them. Variable domain in full (rest from reference TRBV11-3 and TRBJ1-2): EAGVVQSPRYKIIEKKQPVAFWCNPISGHNTLYWYLQNLGQGPELLIRYENEEAVDDSQLPKDRFSAERLKGVDSTLKIQPAELGDSAVYLCASIPWGGLVGYTFGSGTRLTVV.

The chain has TRBV19 and TRBJ1-1, with D perhaps matching TRBD1 (6 bases). The germline V gene has CDR1 LNHDA and CDR2 SQIVND (reference sequence). V was trimmed by 4 bases and J by 3 bases, leaving 9 bases between them. This CDR3 contains 13 residues. CDR3 in amino acids: CASSRTVDTEAFF. The CDR3 nucleotides are TGTGCCAGTAGTAGGACAGTAGACACTGAAGCTTTCTTT.